A single sample gave rise to the 9 T cell receptor beta chains below, sequenced in a study of beta chain features in type 1 diabetes (dated by TCRdb to 2017 to 2018). Library creation used the immunoSEQ multiplex PCR assay. The High Capacity cDNA Reverse Transcription Kit was used to reverse transcribe all of the isolated RNA, meaning that expressed TCRB transcripts were what got sequenced. In its TCRdb copy, this immuneACCESS table keeps in-frame sequences only and misses some clones. Where compared with another copy, unresolved V genes explain less than half of these, and the others have no known cause. Within this sample are tens of thousands of clones, with about a third of them counted one time only. In total, the top ten clones hold over 0.35% of the sample. The sample consisted of stem cell memory CD4+ T cells from blood. The meaning of the sample's cell subset or site label: stem cell-like memory CD4+ T cells. The receptors derive from a woman between 18 and 29 years old in good health.

The V call is TRBV27, the J call TRBJ2-7; 9 bases are shared with TRBD1. V trimming: 6 bases; J trimming: 5 bases; junction bases outside the gene matches: 8. Germline V gene data show CDR1 as MNHEY and CDR2 as SMNVEV (reference sequence). This CDR3 is 14 amino acids long. The CDR3 region is CASRLGQGRNEQYF. Written as DNA, the CDR3 is TGTGCCAGCAGGCTAGGACAGGGGCGAAACGAGCAGTACTTC.

This clone has only a few counts. The chain uses TRBV6-6 and TRBJ2-7; the match to TRBD2 covers 7 bases. This CDR3 is built from 14 residues. The V gene end was trimmed by 4 bases and the J gene end by 4 bases; junction bases not matched to a gene: 7. Germline CDR1 reads MNHNY; CDR2 reads SVGAGI (reference sequence). The CDR3 DNA reads TGTGCCAGCAGTTTATCGGACGGGAGGTACGAGCAGTACTTC. Translation gives CASSLSDGRYEQYF.

The chain links TRBV7-2 to TRBJ2-7; TRBD1 might be the D (6 bases). The V and J ends lost 4 bases and 2 bases respectively, with 15 bases between them. The germline V gene encodes CDR1 SGHTA and CDR2 FQGNSA. This CDR3 comprises 15 residues. CDR3 bases: TGTGCCAGCAGCTCCCCCGCCGGACAGACCTACGAGCAGTACTTC. It codes for CASSSPAGQTYEQYF.

The genes are TRBV15 and TRBJ2-5; weak D call: TRBD2 (5 bases). Germline V gene lookup returns CDR1 LNHNV and CDR2 YYDKDF (reference sequence). Trimming took 0 bases from V and 5 from J, leaving 13 bases between them. This CDR3 is built from 15 residues. CDR3 amino acids: CATSRDRGLRETQYF. The CDR3 coding sequence is TGTGCCACCAGCAGAGATAGAGGGTTGCGGGAGACCCAGTACTTC. Full variable domain (outside the CDR3, taken from reference TRBV15 and TRBJ2-5): DAMVIQNPRYQVTQFGKPVTLSCSQTLNHNVMYWYQQKSSQAPKLLFHYYDKDFNNEADTPDNFQSRRPNTSFCFLDIRSPGLGDTAMYLCATSRDRGLRETQYFGPGTRLLVL.

This chain connects TRBV6-1 to TRBJ2-7; D perhaps matches TRBD2 (5 bases). The CDR3 is made up of 17 amino acids. The ends were cut back, 4 bases at V and 3 bases at J, with 22 bases in the middle. The V gene's germline CDR1 is MNHNS and CDR2 SASEGT. The CDR3 region is CASSGPRGVRRFYEQYF. CDR3 nucleotides: TGTGCCAGCAGTGGTCCGCGTGGGGTCAGGAGGTTCTACGAGCAGTACTTC.

In DNA form, the CDR3 reads TGTGCCAGCAGCCAAGAACAGGGGCGGCAGTTCTTC. It is translated as CASSQEQGRQFF. This rearrangement joins TRBV5-8 to TRBJ2-1, with 7 bases lining up with TRBD1. This CDR3 has 12 residues. J lost 12 bases, V lost 4 bases, and 7 bases had no gene match. CDR1 is SGHTS, CDR2 YDEGEE, per germline. The full variable domain, its missing parts supplied by reference TRBV5-8 and TRBJ2-1, is EAGVTQSPTHLIKTRGQQATLRCSPISGHTSVYWYQQALGLGLQFLLWYDEGEERNRGNFPPRFSGRQFPNYSSELNVNALELEDSALYLCASSQEQGRQFFGPGTRLTVL.

V and J are TRBV5-1 and TRBJ2-1, with D perhaps matching TRBD2 (5 bases). This CDR3 has 15 residues. Deletions cut 4 bases from V and 3 bases from J, with 14 bases between. Germline V gives CDR1 SGHRS, CDR2 YFSETQ. The CDR3 here is CASSPGEMYYNEQFF. The CDR3 region has the DNA TGCGCCAGCAGCCCCGGGGAAATGTACTACAATGAGCAGTTCTTC.

The DNA for the CDR3 is TGTGCCAGCAGCCTCCTTGGGATCGGGACTTCCGGGGAGCTGTTTTTT. Amino acid sequence: CASSLLGIGTSGELFF. The rearrangement joins TRBV9 to TRBJ2-2; D may be TRBD2 (6 bases). The CDR3 has 16 residues. The V end was cut by 4 bases, the J end by 6 bases, with 19 bases between. Germline CDR1 SGDLS, CDR2 YYNGEE.

The sample holds a few counts of this clone. The CDR3 DNA follows: TGTGCCAGCAGCTCTATAGCGGGAGGGTCCTACAATGAGCAGTTCTTC. Its protein product is CASSSIAGGSYNEQFF. The chain couples TRBV5-4 to TRBJ2-1; 11 bases are shared with TRBD2. This CDR3 is built from 16 residues. Unmatched junction bases numbered 3, after V lost 3 bases and J lost 1 base. Germline CDR1 reads SGHNT; CDR2 reads YYREEE (reference sequence).